A single sample gave rise to the 27 T cell receptor beta chains below, sequenced in a study of response to subunit inactivated influenza vaccine listed by TCRdb under 2018. The library relied on RT-PCR. TCRdb lists the instrument as Illumina HiSeq 2500. TCRdb trimmed public reads at Q25 via fastp, called clones via MiXCR and kept in-frame beta chains. Identical CDR3 protein sequences are pooled into one entry, listed with their most common genes and DNA. The sample table holds 860,000 or so distinct CDR3 sequences, of which 21% were seen once. Of the sample, around 9.6% falls within the top ten clones. The specimen was PBMCs from blood, collected roughly 5 days after vaccination. Every receptor here comes from a man aged 50-60 years who received an inactivated influenza vaccine. Donor details come from another sample of the same person, matched by shared clones.

The rearrangement joins TRBV5-1 to TRBJ1-2; tentative D call: TRBD1 (5 bases). CDR3 size: 14 residues. Trimming cost V 2 bases and J 4 bases, with 12 bases left between them. The germline V gene has CDR1 SGHRS and CDR2 YFSETQ. The CDR3 coding sequence is TGCGCCAGCAGCTTATCCTCGGGGCTCTATGGCTACACCTTC. It is translated as CASSLSSGLYGYTF.

The chain carries TRBV7-9 and TRBJ2-7, with 8 bases lining up with TRBD2. There are 16 residues in the CDR3. V trimming: 2 bases; J trimming: 4 bases; junction bases outside the gene matches: 10. Per the germline V gene, CDR1 is SEHNR and CDR2 is FQNEAQ (reference sequence). CDR3 nucleotides: TGTGCCAGCAGCTTATTCGTCGGGAGGGCAGGATACGAGCAGTACTTC. Residues: CASSLFVGRAGYEQYF.

This clonotype was observed a handful of times. This chain links TRBV7-9 with TRBJ1-1; a possible D gene is TRBD1 (6 bases). This CDR3 is 15 amino acids long. The germline CDR1 and CDR2 sequences are SEHNR and FQNEAQ (reference sequence). The V end was cut by 5 bases, the J end by 1 base, with 14 bases between. The DNA for the CDR3 is TGTGCCAGCAGCCCATATTTGGACAGGAACACTGAAGCTTTCTTT. It translates to CASSPYLDRNTEAFF.

This clonotype was observed a handful of times. The V and J genes are TRBV29-1 and TRBJ2-2, with D possibly matching TRBD1 (6 bases). V shed 7 bases and J shed 5 bases, with 11 bases lying between them. The length of the CDR3 is 12 residues. In germline, CDR1 is SQVTM, CDR2 ANQGSEA. The CDR3 region has the DNA TGCAGCGCCGTGAGGGGGACCGGGGAGCTGTTTTTT. Its protein product is CSAVRGTGELFF.

This clonotype was observed once. The chain links TRBV7-9 to TRBJ2-4; no firm D call. V was trimmed by 1 base and J by 10 bases, leaving 11 bases between them. The CDR3 contains 13 residues. The germline gives CDR1 SEHNR, CDR2 FQNEAQ (reference sequence). Here the CDR3 reads CASSLEPFVIQYF. CDR3 bases: TGTGCCAGCAGCTTAGAACCTTTTGTTATTCAGTACTTC.

V and J are TRBV5-1 and TRBJ2-7; D may be TRBD1 or TRBD2 (5 bases each). This CDR3 spans 13 amino acids. The germline V and J ends were trimmed by 0 bases and 4 bases, with 8 bases remaining between them. Germline assignment: CDR1 SGHRS and CDR2 YFSETQ. This CDR3 reads CASSLDWGYEQYF. The CDR3 coding sequence is TGCGCCAGCAGCTTGGATTGGGGGTACGAGCAGTACTTC.

The V and J genes are TRBV12-3 or TRBV12-4 and TRBJ2-7; possible D gene TRBD2, 6 bases. V was cut by 9 bases and J by 1 base, with 13 bases left in between. The CDR3 contains 13 residues. The CDR3 bases are TGTGCCAGAGATCCCGGGGGATCCTACGAGCAGTACTTC. Translation: CARDPGGSYEQYF.

This chain uses TRBV2 with TRBJ1-2, with a tentative D call TRBD1 (5 bases). Trimming pared 10 bases from V and 4 bases from J, leaving 16 bases between. This CDR3 is 13 amino acids long. The germline V gene encodes CDR1 SNHLY and CDR2 FYNNEI. The CDR3 coding sequence is TGTGCCACCAATTCAGGGCAACGCTATGGCTACACCTTC. It translates to CATNSGQRYGYTF.

This clonotype has a handful of counts. The chain couples TRBV7-9 to TRBJ2-1; TRBD2 agrees at 7 bases. Looked up from germline, CDR1 is SEHNR and CDR2 is FQNEAQ (reference sequence). This CDR3 is built from 16 residues. Trimming at V came to 5 bases and at J to 1 base, leaving 8 bases not matched to a gene. In DNA form, the CDR3 reads TGTGCCAGCAGCCCCTGGGGAGGGCCGTCCTACAATGAGCAGTTCTTC. Translating gives CASSPWGGPSYNEQFF.

CDR3 protein: CSASGRGGRNEQFF. CDR3 in DNA: TGCAGTGCTAGCGGACGGGGGGGCCGCAATGAGCAGTTCTTC. The gene calls are TRBV20-1 and TRBJ2-1, with 8 positions matching TRBD2. Germline values: CDR1 DFQATT, CDR2 SNEGSKA (reference sequence). The CDR3 is 14 residues long. Unmatched junction bases numbered 7, after V lost 3 bases and J lost 6 bases.

The table lists this clonotype with a few counts. The CDR3 protein is CASTLAGGPIDTQYF. CDR3 bases: TGCGCCAGCACCCTAGCGGGGGGGCCGATAGATACGCAGTATTTT. The chain recombines TRBV5-1 with TRBJ2-3; 12 nucleotides match TRBD2. The germline gives CDR1 SGHRS, CDR2 YFSETQ. The CDR3 is 15 amino acids. Losses at the gene ends were 6 bases for V and 5 bases for J; bases not matched to a gene: 7.

The V call is TRBV20-1, the J call TRBJ2-7; TRBD1 matches 8 bases. The CDR3 length is 13 residues. With 2 bases clipped from V and 6 bases from J, the junction kept 6 bases outside the gene matches. Germline V CDR1 and CDR2: DFQATT, SNEGSKA (reference sequence). The CDR3 DNA follows: TGCAGTGCTAGATCCAGGACAGGGAGCGAGCAGTACTTC. Protein product: CSARSRTGSEQYF.

This rearrangement joins TRBV2 to TRBJ1-5, with D possibly being TRBD1 (6 bases). Germline V lookup: CDR1 SNHLY, CDR2 FYNNEI. This CDR3 has 13 amino acids. V lost 7 bases, J lost 7 bases, and 14 bases lay in between. The CDR3 nucleotides read TGTGCCAGCAACGGGGGGGCTCAGCAGCCCCAGCATTTT. It yields the protein CASNGGAQQPQHF.

The sample holds many counts of this clonotype. The CDR3, as DNA: TGCAGTGCCAGGCTCCTACAGGGGTTCTCCTACGAGCAGTACTTC. This codes for CSARLLQGFSYEQYF. The chain couples TRBV20-1 to TRBJ2-7; 7 nucleotides match TRBD1. V lost 6 bases to trimming and J lost 0 bases; unmatched junction nucleotides: 11. CDR1 is DFQATT and CDR2 is SNEGSKA in the germline V gene (reference sequence). The CDR3 loop spans 15 amino acids.

This clonotype has more than one count but fewer than ten. V is TRBV28 and J is TRBJ2-3; possibly TRBD2 for D (5 bases). CDR1 is MDHEN, CDR2 SYDVKM, per germline. V was trimmed by 3 bases and J by 0 bases, leaving 16 bases between them. This CDR3 is 17 amino acids long. The CDR3 spells CASSFNPRADSTDTQYF. Written as DNA, the CDR3 is TGTGCCAGCAGTTTTAACCCTCGAGCGGATAGCACAGATACGCAGTATTTT.

This clonotype was seen more than once but under ten times. The J gene is TRBJ2-7, the V gene TRBV20-1; 8 bases are a match to TRBD1. The J segment lost 4 bases and the V segment lost 6 bases, leaving 11 bases of the junction unmatched. Germline V gene lookup returns CDR1 DFQATT and CDR2 SNEGSKA (reference sequence). This CDR3 contains 14 residues. The CDR3 region is CSAVDREKPYEQYF. CDR3 DNA sequence: TGCAGTGCCGTGGACAGGGAAAAACCATACGAGCAGTACTTC.

This clonotype was seen a handful of times. J is TRBJ2-5 and V is TRBV20-1, with 9 nucleotides matching TRBD2. The CDR3 runs 14 residues. Germline lookup yields CDR1 DFQATT and CDR2 SNEGSKA (reference sequence). Germline trimming cut 2 bases from V and 2 bases from J; bases unmatched to any gene: 3. The CDR3 reads CSARQSGGQETQYF. CDR3 bases: TGCAGTGCTAGACAAAGCGGGGGGCAAGAGACCCAGTACTTC.

This clonotype has just a few counts. The chain combines TRBV7-8 with TRBJ2-1; tentative D call: TRBD2 (7 bases). With 2 bases removed from V and 7 bases from J, the gap between germline ends came to 18 bases. The germline gives CDR1 SGHVS, CDR2 FQNEAQ. The CDR3 consists of 16 residues. CDR3 sequence: CASSLSGGLGGNEQFF. CDR3 DNA sequence: TGTGCCAGCAGCTTATCGGGAGGACTAGGGGGTAATGAGCAGTTCTTC.

The chain has TRBV4-2 and TRBJ1-1; 8 nucleotides match TRBD1. V was pared by 1 base and J by 1 base, with 2 bases of the junction left unmatched. Germline V gene sequence: CDR1 LGHNA, CDR2 YNFKEQ. CDR3 length: 15 amino acids. The CDR3 DNA is TGTGCCAGCAGCCAAGCAGGACAGGGGAACACTGAAGCTTTCTTT. This translates into CASSQAGQGNTEAFF.

This clonotype was recorded at least ten times. The chain is built from TRBV7-2 and TRBJ2-1, with no clear D. The CDR3 consists of 12 residues. The germline V gene has CDR1 SGHTA and CDR2 FQGNSA. Trimming removed 5 bases from V and 7 bases from J, with 9 bases in between. The CDR3 DNA sequence: TGTGCCAGCAGCCTGAGAAGGAATGAGCAGTTCTTC. Translation: CASSLRRNEQFF.

This clonotype was seen a handful of times. The chain couples TRBV6-1 to TRBJ1-5, with D possibly matching TRBD1 (5 bases). CDR1 and CDR2 (germline): MNHNS, SASEGT. CDR3 length: 15 residues. V shed 4 bases and J shed 2 bases, with 12 bases lying between them. The CDR3 protein is CASSGGAGGNQPQHF. As DNA, the CDR3 is TGTGCCAGCAGTGGCGGGGCTGGGGGCAATCAGCCCCAGCATTTT.

The rearrangement joins TRBV10-3 to TRBJ2-5; D perhaps matches TRBD1 (6 bases). The germline V gene has CDR1 ENHRY and CDR2 SYGVKD. This CDR3 has 13 amino acids. V was cut by 6 bases and J by 3 bases, with 11 bases left in between. CDR3 DNA: TGTGCCATCAGCTCCGGGACAAAAGAGACCCAGTACTTC. This translates into CAISSGTKETQYF.

This clonotype was seen more than once but under ten times. This rearrangement joins TRBV20-1 to TRBJ2-2, with 11 bases fitting TRBD2. This CDR3 has 14 residues. With V trimmed by 6 bases and J by 5 bases, 5 bases remained unmatched. Germline values: CDR1 DFQATT, CDR2 SNEGSKA (reference sequence). The CDR3: CSARGTSGTGELFF. The CDR3 DNA sequence: TGCAGTGCCAGGGGGACTAGCGGTACCGGGGAGCTGTTTTTT.

The chain combines TRBV6-1 with TRBJ2-2, with D tentatively TRBD2 (7 bases). CDR1 and CDR2 (germline): MNHNS, SASEGT. CDR3 length: 15 residues. The V end lost 5 bases, the J end lost 6 bases, and 16 bases lay between the germline ends. The CDR3 DNA sequence: TGTGCCAGCAGTCCCCAGGGGAGGGCCTCCGGGGAGCTGTTTTTT. Translation: CASSPQGRASGELFF.

This clonotype has a handful of counts. V gene TRBV5-1 combines with J gene TRBJ2-7; tentatively, D is TRBD1 or TRBD2 (5 bases each). Trimming took off 5 bases at V and 2 bases at J, with 14 bases between the two ends. The CDR3 extends over 14 amino acids. CDR1 is SGHRS and CDR2 is YFSETQ in the germline V gene. The CDR3 coding sequence is TGCGCCAGCAGACTAGACAGCCTAACCTACGAGCAGTACTTC. Protein: CASRLDSLTYEQYF.

J is TRBJ1-5 and V is TRBV20-1; tentative D call: TRBD1 (6 bases). The CDR3 runs to 13 residues. CDR1 and CDR2 from the germline V gene are DFQATT and SNEGSKA (reference sequence). The ends were cut back, 3 bases at V and 4 bases at J, with 10 bases in the middle. The DNA of the CDR3 is TGCAGTGCTAGTGGGGACATGAATCAGCCCCAGCATTTT. Translating gives CSASGDMNQPQHF.

A single count supports this clonotype. The CDR3 DNA reads as TGCAGTGCCAGGGGGCCGCTAACAGATACGCAGTATTTT. Protein sequence: CSARGPLTDTQYF. The chain carries TRBV20-1 and TRBJ2-3; 8 bases fit TRBD1. V shed 6 bases, J shed 3 bases, and the junction held 5 bases outside the gene matches. The germline V gene encodes CDR1 DFQATT and CDR2 SNEGSKA (reference sequence). The CDR3 loop spans 13 amino acids.